This T cell receptor delta chain was captured in a study of γδ T cells in repeated Plasmodium falciparum infection. As for the study in general: The natural-infection arm compared Malian children under seasonal malaria with matched Australian children. Four controlled malaria infections with P. falciparum NF54 spanned around 91 weeks. Overall study findings and caveats: Repeated controlled infections reportedly drove waves of new clonotype selection in Vdelta2-negative, mostly Vdelta1+, gammadelta repertoires. Malian children's Vdelta2-negative repertoires appeared more expanded and less diverse than Australians'.

The sample holds a few counts of this clone. Its cognate antigen is unknown. The protein given by TCRdb reflects a much larger clone and differs at residue 9 from this DNA's translation, likely from a read error; the protein shown is the DNA's translation. V trimming: 1 base; J trimming: 6 bases; junction bases outside the gene matches: 24. There are 21 residues in the CDR3. Germline values: CDR1 TSWWSYY, CDR2 QGS. Bulk repertoires came from Vgamma9/Vdelta2+ or Vdelta2-negative gammadelta T cells flow-sorted from PBMC. TCRdb re-analyzed the multiplex PCR reads via CATT. The table shows around 89,000 delta-chain clones, with 1.4% to 1.5% occurring only once.

This sequence originates from a pool of human donors (malaria-infected and uninfected, not separated). The sample comprised gamma-delta T cells from blood. The chain recombines TRDV1 with TRDJ1; 9 bases match TRDD3. The CDR3 loop is CALGEPVLLTVLGESPHKLIF. The CDR3 bases are TGTGCTCTTGGGGAACCGGTGCTTCTTACTGTACTGGGGGAATCGCCGCATAAACTCATCTTT.